Listed below are T cell receptor beta chains from one sample, sequenced in a study of shared T cell receptors in the human thymus. Assay: immunoSEQ multiplex PCR; the TCRdb copy retains only in-frame clones and omits some. The sample lists around 730,000 clones, 70% to 90% occurring once. The sample also formed part of further work on human thymus T cells.

The sequenced sample was thymocytes. The receptors originated from a girl under three years old with a congenital heart defect. CDR3s include the opening cysteine and the closing phenylalanine or tryptophan. Each record gives: clone size, J gene, V gene, D gene, CDR3 length, CDR3 DNA, CDR3 protein. The D gene is left open where the match is weak. Some rows mark clone size as missing; the rest say once, few, many or name a class of expanded clone.

clone_size: -
j_call: TRBJ2-3
v_call: TRBV5-8
d_call: TRBD2
cdr3_length: 12
cdr3_nt: TGTGCCAGTAGTCGGGAGGTAGATACGCAGTATTTT
cdr3_aa: CASSREVDTQYF

clone_size: -
j_call: TRBJ2-5
v_call: TRBV10-1
d_call: -
cdr3_length: 14
cdr3_nt: TGCGCCAGCAGAACTAGACTCCAACAAGAGACCCAGTACTTC
cdr3_aa: CASRTRLQQETQYF

clone_size: few
j_call: TRBJ2-5
v_call: TRBV29-1
d_call: TRBD2
cdr3_length: 14
cdr3_nt: TGCAGCGCTACTAGCGGGGGGGCCGGGGAGACCCAGTACTTC
cdr3_aa: CSATSGGAGETQYF

clone_size: -
j_call: TRBJ1-2
v_call: TRBV21-1
d_call: -
cdr3_length: 16
cdr3_nt: TGTGCCAGCAGCAAAGTCGGGACAGCGAACTTTTATGGCTACACCTTC
cdr3_aa: CASSKVGTANFYGYTF

clone_size: -
j_call: TRBJ1-2
v_call: TRBV15
d_call: -
cdr3_length: 14
cdr3_nt: TGTGCCACCAGCAGAGAACTAGGAGGGGTTGGCTACACCTTC
cdr3_aa: CATSRELGGVGYTF

clone_size: once
j_call: TRBJ2-7
v_call: TRBV30
d_call: -
cdr3_length: 15
cdr3_nt: TGTGCCTGGAGTAGGACAACAGGAAAACCCTACGAGCAGTACTTC
cdr3_aa: CAWSRTTGKPYEQYF

clone_size: -
j_call: TRBJ2-5
v_call: TRBV5-6
d_call: TRBD1
cdr3_length: 14
cdr3_nt: TGTGCCAGCAGCCACGGGACAGAAGAAGAGACCCAGTACTTC
cdr3_aa: CASSHGTEEETQYF

clone_size: -
j_call: TRBJ2-7
v_call: TRBV14
d_call: -
cdr3_length: 15
cdr3_nt: TGTGCCAGCCTCAACGGGACTGGCCTCTCCTACGAGCAGTACTTC
cdr3_aa: CASLNGTGLSYEQYF

clone_size: -
j_call: TRBJ1-2
v_call: TRBV6-6
d_call: -
cdr3_length: 11
cdr3_nt: TGTGCCAGCAGCCCCGGCTATGGCTACACCTTC
cdr3_aa: CASSPGYGYTF

clone_size: -
j_call: TRBJ2-1
v_call: TRBV11-3
d_call: -
cdr3_length: 14
cdr3_nt: TGTGCCAGCAGCTTAGCTGGACAAAGCAATGAGCAGTTCTTC
cdr3_aa: CASSLAGQSNEQFF

clone_size: -
j_call: TRBJ1-2
v_call: TRBV7-2
d_call: TRBD1
cdr3_length: 15
cdr3_nt: TGTGCCAGCAGCTATCTGACAGGGGCTGACTATGGCTACACCTTC
cdr3_aa: CASSYLTGADYGYTF

clone_size: -
j_call: TRBJ1-6
v_call: TRBV19
d_call: TRBD1
cdr3_length: 14
cdr3_nt: TGTGCCAGTAGTCGTCGGACAGGTAATTCACCCCTCCACTTT
cdr3_aa: CASSRRTGNSPLHF

clone_size: -
j_call: TRBJ2-6
v_call: TRBV28
d_call: -
cdr3_length: 17
cdr3_nt: TGTGCCAGCGCCCAGGGATACACTTTCTCTGGGGCCAACGTCCTGACTTTC
cdr3_aa: CASAQGYTFSGANVLTF

clone_size: -
j_call: TRBJ1-1
v_call: TRBV6-5
d_call: TRBD1
cdr3_length: 16
cdr3_nt: TGTGCCAGCAGTTACTCAGACGGGACAGTCAACACTGAAGCTTTCTTT
cdr3_aa: CASSYSDGTVNTEAFF

clone_size: -
j_call: TRBJ1-5
v_call: TRBV5-4
d_call: -
cdr3_length: 15
cdr3_nt: TGTGCCAGCAGCTTGATTGCTAATTATTGGCAGCCCCAGCATTTT
cdr3_aa: CASSLIANYWQPQHF

clone_size: -
j_call: TRBJ2-1
v_call: TRBV4-1
d_call: TRBD1
cdr3_length: 16
cdr3_nt: TGCGCCAGCAGCCACTTGACAGGGGGACCCTACAATGAGCAGTTCTTC
cdr3_aa: CASSHLTGGPYNEQFF